This T cell receptor (beta chain) was recovered during a study of blood T cell repertoires in COVID-19. V was pared by 0 bases and J by 5 bases, with 10 bases between. Germline-derived CDR1 and CDR2 are GTSNPN and SVGIG (reference sequence). The CDR3 is made up of 13 amino acids. Methods used by the authors: Quantification of nucleated cells was approximated via reference gene primer amplification. Sequenced by immunoSEQ multiplex PCR; TCRdb stores in-frame clones only, minus some. Clonal size and the V and J genes are those of that table, whereas D and trimming came from the DNA. The sample has roughly 220,000 clones, around four fifths seen once; the top ten hold approximately 15%.

The chain joins TRBV30 to TRBJ1-2; maybe TRBD1 (5 bases). This receptor was identified in a man in his forties who had recovered from COVID-19. Sequencing input: PBMCs or T cells enriched from blood (not recorded which). The chain's CDR3 is CAWSVQVGYGYTF. As DNA, the CDR3 is TGTGCCTGGAGTGTACAGGTTGGGTATGGCTACACCTTC.